These 12 T cell receptor beta chains came from one sample sequenced in a study of beta chain features in type 1 diabetes. Study-wide points: Shorter TCRB CDR3s, moderately but significantly so, were found in Type 1 diabetes patients in all four CD4+ subsets.

These TCRs are of unknown antigen specificity. Every isolated RNA sample was fully reverse transcribed, so sequencing captured expressed TCRB transcripts. Using immunoSEQ multiplex PCR, the repertoire was profiled, and TCRdb retains in-frame clones only, with some absent. The table includes some 200,000 clones, under 20% detected once. The sample taken for sequencing was naive CD4+ T cells from blood. The receptors originated from a man aged 25-40 years with type 1 diabetes.

The table lists this clone with a few counts. The chain has TRBV29-1 and TRBJ2-3; tentatively, D is TRBD2 (6 bases). The germline V gene encodes CDR1 SQVTM and CDR2 ANQGSEA. This CDR3 contains 13 residues. V lost 7 bases and J lost 7, with 18 bases in between. The CDR3 here is CSAAWGDAYTQYF. CDR3 bases: TGCAGCGCCGCTTGGGGGGATGCCTATACGCAGTATTTT.

This clone has a handful of counts. The V and J genes are TRBV28 and TRBJ2-2, with 7 bases aligning to TRBD2. V lost 3 bases to trimming and J lost 4 bases; unmatched junction nucleotides: 5. Germline values: CDR1 MDHEN, CDR2 SYDVKM. CDR3 size: 15 residues. Here the CDR3 reads CASSFLAVITGELFF. CDR3 nucleotides: TGTGCCAGCAGTTTCCTAGCGGTAATCACCGGGGAGCTGTTTTTT.

The chain is built from TRBV14 and TRBJ2-6; 9 positions agree with TRBD1. Trimming removed 4 bases from V and 0 bases from J; junction bases left unmatched: 7. There are 18 residues in the CDR3. CDR1 is SGHDN, CDR2 FVKESK, per germline. In DNA form, the CDR3 reads TGTGCCAGCAGCCGCTTTGGGACAGGGTTCTCTGGGGCCAACGTCCTGACTTTC. Encoded protein: CASSRFGTGFSGANVLTF.

The rearrangement joins TRBV7-2 to TRBJ2-7; 9 bases fit TRBD1. J gave up 4 bases and V 3 bases, and 7 bases lay outside the gene matches. This CDR3 has 15 residues. Germline V gives CDR1 SGHTA, CDR2 FQGNSA. CDR3 coding DNA: TGTGCCAGCAGCTTTTCTGGGACAGGGAAATACGAGCAGTACTTC. It codes for CASSFSGTGKYEQYF.

This clone showed up just a few times. The J gene is TRBJ2-3, the V gene TRBV28; TRBD2 might be the D (5 bases). Germline V gives CDR1 MDHEN, CDR2 SYDVKM. The CDR3 extends over 15 amino acids. V was cut by 6 bases and J by 0 bases, with 13 bases left in between. For the CDR3, the DNA is TGTGCCAGCAGCCCGGACTGGGATAGCACAGATACGCAGTATTTT. This translates into CASSPDWDSTDTQYF.

This clone was counted only a few times. The rearrangement uses TRBV5-1 and TRBJ2-7; D unresolved. The CDR3 extends over 12 amino acids. The V and J ends lost 0 bases and 6 bases respectively, with 7 bases between them. CDR1 is SGHRS and CDR2 is YFSETQ in the germline V gene. CDR3 DNA: TGCGCCAGCAGCTTGGAACCCGCCGAGCAGTACTTC. Translated: CASSLEPAEQYF.

This clone was recorded a few times. The V call is TRBV4-2, the J call TRBJ2-5, with a possible D match to TRBD2 (5 bases). CDR3 length: 15 residues. Deletions cut 4 bases from V and 5 bases from J, with 17 bases between. Germline values: CDR1 LGHNA, CDR2 YNFKEQ. The CDR3 bases are TGTGCCAGCAGCCCCAATGGATTAGTAGCGGAGACCCAGTACTTC. It translates to CASSPNGLVAETQYF.

The sample holds a few counts of this clone. The chain recombines TRBV4-2 with TRBJ1-2; the D is unclear. Germline assignment: CDR1 LGHNA and CDR2 YNFKEQ. This CDR3 is 16 amino acids long. Trimming removed 1 base at V and 0 bases at J, with 12 bases between. CDR3 protein: CASSQVGILSNYGYTF. The CDR3 coding sequence is TGTGCCAGCAGCCAAGTCGGCATACTTTCTAACTATGGCTACACCTTC.

This sequence joins TRBV11-2 and TRBJ2-3; the D gene is possibly TRBD2 (5 bases). Germline lookup yields CDR1 SGHAT and CDR2 FQNNGV. The CDR3 runs 16 residues. Trimming removed 4 bases at V and 2 bases at J, with 16 bases between. The DNA for the CDR3 is TGTGCCAGCAGCTCCCGTGTGATAGCGTCCACAGATACGCAGTATTTT. Encoded protein: CASSSRVIASTDTQYF.

This clone was detected only a few times. This chain joins TRBV7-9 and TRBJ2-1, with 9 bases fitting TRBD1. With V trimmed by 5 bases and J by 9 bases, 23 bases remained unmatched. Per germline, CDR1 SEHNR and CDR2 FQNEAQ (reference sequence). The CDR3 is 19 residues long. CDR3 loop: CASSRRDRVGLVPQIEQFF. In DNA, the CDR3 is TGTGCCAGCAGCCGACGGGACAGGGTCGGACTAGTTCCCCAAATTGAGCAGTTCTTC.

The rearrangement joins TRBV29-1 to TRBJ2-5, with 14 bases that match TRBD2. The V gene's germline CDR1 is SQVTM and CDR2 ANQGSEA. After removal of 3 bases from V and 6 bases from J, the junction contained 6 bases not matched to a gene. The CDR3 contains 15 residues. Here the CDR3 reads CSVEGLAGAGKTQYF. CDR3 sequence (DNA): TGCAGCGTTGAGGGACTAGCGGGAGCTGGGAAGACCCAGTACTTC.

A few counts support this clone. The V gene is TRBV29-1, the J gene TRBJ2-1; D might be TRBD1 or TRBD2, each matching 5 bases. The ends were cut back, 4 bases at V and 10 bases at J, with 11 bases in the middle. CDR3 length: 11 residues. Germline V gene sequence: CDR1 SQVTM, CDR2 ANQGSEA. The CDR3: CSVAQGGEQFF. For the CDR3, the DNA is TGCAGCGTTGCTCAGGGCGGGGAGCAGTTCTTC.